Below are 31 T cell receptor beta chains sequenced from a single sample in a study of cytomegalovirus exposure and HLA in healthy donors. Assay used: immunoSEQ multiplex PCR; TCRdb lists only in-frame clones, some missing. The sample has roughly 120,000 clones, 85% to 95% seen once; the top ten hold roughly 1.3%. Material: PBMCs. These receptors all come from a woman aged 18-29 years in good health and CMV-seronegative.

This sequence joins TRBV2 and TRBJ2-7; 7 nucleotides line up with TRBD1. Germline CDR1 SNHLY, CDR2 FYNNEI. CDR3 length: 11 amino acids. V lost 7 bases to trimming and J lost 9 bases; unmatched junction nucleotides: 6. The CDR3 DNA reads TGTGCCAGCACCGGGACAGTGGGGCAGTACTTC. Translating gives CASTGTVGQYF.

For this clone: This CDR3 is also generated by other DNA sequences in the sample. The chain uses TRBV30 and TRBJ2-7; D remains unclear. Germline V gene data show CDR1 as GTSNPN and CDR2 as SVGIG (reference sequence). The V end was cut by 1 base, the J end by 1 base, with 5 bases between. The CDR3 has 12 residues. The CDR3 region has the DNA TGTGCCTGGAGTGCGGGTTCCTACGAGCAGTACTTC. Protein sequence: CAWSAGSYEQYF. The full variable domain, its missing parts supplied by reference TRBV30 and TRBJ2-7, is SQTIHQWPATLVQPVGSPLSLECTVEGTSNPNLYWYRQAAGRGLQLLFYSVGIGQISSEVPQNLSASRPQDRQFILSSKKLLLSDSGFYLCAWSAGSYEQYFGPGTRLTVT.

For the CDR3, the DNA is TGTGCCAGCGACATCCCTAACTATGGCTACACCTTC. Its protein product is CASDIPNYGYTF. This rearrangement joins TRBV2 to TRBJ1-2; D unresolved. CDR3 size: 12 residues. V lost 8 bases and J 0 bases, leaving 7 bases between the germline ends. CDR1 and CDR2 from the germline V gene are SNHLY and FYNNEI.

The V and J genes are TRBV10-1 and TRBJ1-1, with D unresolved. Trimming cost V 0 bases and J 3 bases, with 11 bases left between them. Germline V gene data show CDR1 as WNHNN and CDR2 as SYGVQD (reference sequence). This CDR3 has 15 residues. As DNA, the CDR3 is TGCGCCAGCAGTGAGTCCGGAGGAGGTGACACTGAAGCTTTCTTT. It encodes CASSESGGGDTEAFF.

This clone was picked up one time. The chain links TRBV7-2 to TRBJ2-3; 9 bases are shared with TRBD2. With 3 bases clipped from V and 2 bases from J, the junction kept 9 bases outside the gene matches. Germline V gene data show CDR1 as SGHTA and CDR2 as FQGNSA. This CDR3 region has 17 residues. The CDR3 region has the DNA TGTGCCAGCAGCTTCTCCGGGGTAGCGGGGGCCACAGATACGCAGTATTTT. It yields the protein CASSFSGVAGATDTQYF.

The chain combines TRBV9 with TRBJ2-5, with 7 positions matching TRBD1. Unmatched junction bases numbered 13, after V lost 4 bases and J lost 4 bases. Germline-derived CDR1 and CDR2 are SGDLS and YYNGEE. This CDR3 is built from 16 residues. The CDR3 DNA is TGTGCCAGCAGCCAGGGGGAAGGGGGCGCATCAGAGACCCAGTACTTC. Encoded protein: CASSQGEGGASETQYF.

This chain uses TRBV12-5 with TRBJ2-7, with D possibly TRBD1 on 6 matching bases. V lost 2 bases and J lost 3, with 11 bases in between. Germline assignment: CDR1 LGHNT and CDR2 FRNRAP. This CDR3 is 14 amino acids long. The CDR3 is CASGLTPDSYEQYF. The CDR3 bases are TGTGCTAGTGGTTTGACTCCGGACAGCTACGAGCAGTACTTC. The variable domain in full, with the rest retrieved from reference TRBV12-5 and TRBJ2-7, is DARVTQTPRHKVTEMGQEVTMRCQPILGHNTVFWYRQTMMQGLELLAYFRNRAPLDDSGMPKDRFSAEMPDATLATLKIQPSEPRDSAVYFCASGLTPDSYEQYFGPGTRLTVT.

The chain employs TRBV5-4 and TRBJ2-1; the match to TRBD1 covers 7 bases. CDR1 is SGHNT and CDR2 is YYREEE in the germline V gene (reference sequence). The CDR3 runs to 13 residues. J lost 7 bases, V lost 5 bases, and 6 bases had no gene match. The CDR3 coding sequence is TGTGCCAGCAGAGTTGACAGGGAAAATGAGCAGTTCTTC. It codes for CASRVDRENEQFF.

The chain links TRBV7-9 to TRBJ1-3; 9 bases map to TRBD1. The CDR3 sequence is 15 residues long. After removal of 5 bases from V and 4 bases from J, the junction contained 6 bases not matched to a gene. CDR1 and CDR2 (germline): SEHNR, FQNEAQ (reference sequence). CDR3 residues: CASSPGTGRGNTIYF. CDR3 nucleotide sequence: TGTGCCAGCAGCCCCGGGACAGGGCGGGGAAACACCATATATTTT.

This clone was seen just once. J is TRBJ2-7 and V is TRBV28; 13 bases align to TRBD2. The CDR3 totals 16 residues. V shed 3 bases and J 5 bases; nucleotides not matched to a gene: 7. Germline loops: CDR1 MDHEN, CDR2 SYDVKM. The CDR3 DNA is TGTGCCAGCAGTTTCCAAAGTGGACTAGCGGGAGACGAGCAGTACTTC. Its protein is CASSFQSGLAGDEQYF. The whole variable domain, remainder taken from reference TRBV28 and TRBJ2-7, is DVKVTQSSRYLVKRTGEKVFLECVQDMDHENMFWYRQDPGLGLRLIYFSYDVKMKEKGDIPEGYSVSREKKERFSLILESASTNQTSMYLCASSFQSGLAGDEQYFGPGTRLTVT.

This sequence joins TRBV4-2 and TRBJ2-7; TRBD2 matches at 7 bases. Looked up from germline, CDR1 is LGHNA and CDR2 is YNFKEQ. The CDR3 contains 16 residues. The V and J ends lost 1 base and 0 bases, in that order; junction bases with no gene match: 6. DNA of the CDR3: TGTGCCAGCAGCCAAGTGGCGCGGGGGAGCTCCTACGAGCAGTACTTC. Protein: CASSQVARGSSYEQYF.

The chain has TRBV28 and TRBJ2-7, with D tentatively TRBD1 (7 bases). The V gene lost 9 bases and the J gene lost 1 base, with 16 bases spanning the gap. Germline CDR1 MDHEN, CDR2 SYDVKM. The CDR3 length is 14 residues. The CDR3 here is CASIRQGGSYEQYF. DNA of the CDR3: TGTGCCAGTATCCGACAGGGAGGATCCTACGAGCAGTACTTC. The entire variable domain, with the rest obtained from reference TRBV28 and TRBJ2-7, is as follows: DVKVTQSSRYLVKRTGEKVFLECVQDMDHENMFWYRQDPGLGLRLIYFSYDVKMKEKGDIPEGYSVSREKKERFSLILESASTNQTSMYLCASIRQGGSYEQYFGPGTRLTVT.

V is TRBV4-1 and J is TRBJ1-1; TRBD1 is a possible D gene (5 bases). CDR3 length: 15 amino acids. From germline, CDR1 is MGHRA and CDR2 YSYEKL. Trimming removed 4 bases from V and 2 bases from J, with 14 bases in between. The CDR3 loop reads CASSPLGLTNTEAFF. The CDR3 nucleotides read TGCGCCAGCAGCCCCTTGGGACTGACTAACACTGAAGCTTTCTTT.

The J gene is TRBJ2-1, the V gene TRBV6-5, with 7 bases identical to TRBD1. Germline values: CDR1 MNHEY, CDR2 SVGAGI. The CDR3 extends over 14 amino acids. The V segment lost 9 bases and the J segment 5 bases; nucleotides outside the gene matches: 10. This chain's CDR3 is CASRTGRDHNEQFF. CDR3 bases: TGTGCCAGTCGGACAGGACGAGACCACAATGAGCAGTTCTTC.

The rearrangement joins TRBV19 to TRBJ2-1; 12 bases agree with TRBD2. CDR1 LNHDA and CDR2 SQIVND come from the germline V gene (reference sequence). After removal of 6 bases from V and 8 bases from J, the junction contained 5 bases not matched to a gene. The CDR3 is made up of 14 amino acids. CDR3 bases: TGTGCCAGTAGCTGGACTAGCGGGAAAGATGAGCAGTTCTTC. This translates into CASSWTSGKDEQFF.

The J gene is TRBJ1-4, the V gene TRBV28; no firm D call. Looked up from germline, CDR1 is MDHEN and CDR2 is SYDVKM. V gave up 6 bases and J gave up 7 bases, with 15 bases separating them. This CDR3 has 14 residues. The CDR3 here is CASSEPGIGEKLFF. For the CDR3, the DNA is TGTGCCAGCAGCGAACCGGGTATTGGTGAAAAACTGTTTTTT. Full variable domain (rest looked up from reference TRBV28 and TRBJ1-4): DVKVTQSSRYLVKRTGEKVFLECVQDMDHENMFWYRQDPGLGLRLIYFSYDVKMKEKGDIPEGYSVSREKKERFSLILESASTNQTSMYLCASSEPGIGEKLFFGSGTQLSVL.

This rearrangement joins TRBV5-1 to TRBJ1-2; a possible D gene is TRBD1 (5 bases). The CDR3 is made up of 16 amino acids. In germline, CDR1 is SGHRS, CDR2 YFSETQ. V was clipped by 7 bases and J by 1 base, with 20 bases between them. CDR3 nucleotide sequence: TGCGCCAGCTCGAAGGAGGGGAGGGGAAATAACTATGGCTACACCTTC. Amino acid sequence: CASSKEGRGNNYGYTF.

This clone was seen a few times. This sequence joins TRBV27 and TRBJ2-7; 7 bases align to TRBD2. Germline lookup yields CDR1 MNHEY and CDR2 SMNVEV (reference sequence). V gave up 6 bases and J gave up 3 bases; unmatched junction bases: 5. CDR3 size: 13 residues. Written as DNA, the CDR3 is TGTGCCAGCAGCTTCGAGCGGGACTACGAGCAGTACTTC. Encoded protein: CASSFERDYEQYF.

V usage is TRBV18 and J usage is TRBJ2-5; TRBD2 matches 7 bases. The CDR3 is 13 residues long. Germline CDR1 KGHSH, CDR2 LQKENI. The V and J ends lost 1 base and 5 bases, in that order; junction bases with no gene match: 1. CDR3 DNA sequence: TGTGCCAGCTCACCACTAGCGGGTGAGACCCAGTACTTC. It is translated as CASSPLAGETQYF.

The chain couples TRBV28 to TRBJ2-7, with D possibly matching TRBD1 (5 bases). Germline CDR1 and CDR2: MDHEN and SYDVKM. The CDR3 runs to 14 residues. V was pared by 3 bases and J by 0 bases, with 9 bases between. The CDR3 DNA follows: TGTGCCAGCAGTTTTTCCGACAGCTCCTACGAGCAGTACTTC. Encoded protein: CASSFSDSSYEQYF.

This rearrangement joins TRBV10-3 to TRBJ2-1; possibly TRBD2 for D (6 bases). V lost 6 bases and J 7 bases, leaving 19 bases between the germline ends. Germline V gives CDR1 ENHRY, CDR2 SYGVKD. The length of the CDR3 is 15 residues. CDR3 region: CAISENTYGGNEQFF. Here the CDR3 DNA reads TGTGCCATCAGCGAAAACACCTATGGAGGGAATGAGCAGTTCTTC.

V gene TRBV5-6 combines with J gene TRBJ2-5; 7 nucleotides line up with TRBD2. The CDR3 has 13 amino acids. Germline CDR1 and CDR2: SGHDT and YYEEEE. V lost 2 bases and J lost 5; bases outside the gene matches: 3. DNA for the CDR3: TGTGCCAGCAGCTTCGGGGGGTCGGAGACCCAGTACTTC. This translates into CASSFGGSETQYF.

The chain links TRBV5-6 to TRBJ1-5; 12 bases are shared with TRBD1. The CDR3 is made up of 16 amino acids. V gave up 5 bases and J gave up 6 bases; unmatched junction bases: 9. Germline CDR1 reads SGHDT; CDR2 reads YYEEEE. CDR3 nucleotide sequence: TGTGCCAGCAGTAGGGCGGGGACAGGGGGCGGTCAGCCCCAGCATTTT. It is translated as CASSRAGTGGGQPQHF.

CDR3 region: CASSPTGPLGYTF. The CDR3 bases are TGTGCCAGCAGCCCTACAGGACCCCTGGGCTACACCTTC. This chain connects TRBV7-9 to TRBJ1-2; D is perhaps TRBD1 (5 bases). V lost 5 bases, J lost 8 bases, and 15 bases lay in between. Germline values: CDR1 SEHNR, CDR2 FQNEAQ (reference sequence). This CDR3 has 13 residues. Using reference TRBV7-9 and TRBJ1-2 for the parts outside the CDR3, the full variable domain is DTGVSQNPRHKITKRGQNVTFRCDPISEHNRLYWYRQTLGQGPEFLTYFQNEAQLEKSRLLSDRFSAERPKGSFSTLEIQRTEQGDSAMYLCASSPTGPLGYTFGSGTRLTVV.

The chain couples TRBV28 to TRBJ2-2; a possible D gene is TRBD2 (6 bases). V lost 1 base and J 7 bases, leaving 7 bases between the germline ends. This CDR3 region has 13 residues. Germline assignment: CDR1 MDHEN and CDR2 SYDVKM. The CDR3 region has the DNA TGTGCCAGCAGTTTATCGGGAGTCGGGGAGCTGTTTTTT. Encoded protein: CASSLSGVGELFF. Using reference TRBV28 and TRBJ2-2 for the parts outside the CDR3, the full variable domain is DVKVTQSSRYLVKRTGEKVFLECVQDMDHENMFWYRQDPGLGLRLIYFSYDVKMKEKGDIPEGYSVSREKKERFSLILESASTNQTSMYLCASSLSGVGELFFGEGSRLTVL.

DNA of the CDR3: TGTGCCAGCATCAACACTAGCGGGGGCAACATTCAGTACTTC. Encoded protein: CASINTSGGNIQYF. This chain uses TRBV6-6 with TRBJ2-4; TRBD2 agrees at 11 bases. Germline lookup yields CDR1 MNHNY and CDR2 SVGAGI (reference sequence). The CDR3 runs 14 residues. V dropped 7 bases and J dropped 7; count of bases not matched to a gene: 6.

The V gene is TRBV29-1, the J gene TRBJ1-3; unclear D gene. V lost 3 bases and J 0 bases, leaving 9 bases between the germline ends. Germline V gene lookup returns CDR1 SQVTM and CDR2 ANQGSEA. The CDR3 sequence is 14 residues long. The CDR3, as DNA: TGCAGCGTTGAGAGACTGAACTCTGGAAACACCATATATTTT. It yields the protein CSVERLNSGNTIYF.

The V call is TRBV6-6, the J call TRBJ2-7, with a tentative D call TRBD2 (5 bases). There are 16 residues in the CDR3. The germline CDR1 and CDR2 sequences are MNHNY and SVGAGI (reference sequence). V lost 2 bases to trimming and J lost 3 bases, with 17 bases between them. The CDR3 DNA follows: TGTGCCAGCAGTTACCCGGCATGGGAGTTTGACTACGAGCAGTACTTC. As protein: CASSYPAWEFDYEQYF.

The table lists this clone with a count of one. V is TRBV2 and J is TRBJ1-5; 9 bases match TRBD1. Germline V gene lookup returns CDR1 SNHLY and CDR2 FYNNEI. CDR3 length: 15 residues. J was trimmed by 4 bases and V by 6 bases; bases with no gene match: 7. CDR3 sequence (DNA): TGTGCCAGCAGAGTAGCCGGGACAGGGAATCAGCCCCAGCATTTT. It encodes CASRVAGTGNQPQHF.

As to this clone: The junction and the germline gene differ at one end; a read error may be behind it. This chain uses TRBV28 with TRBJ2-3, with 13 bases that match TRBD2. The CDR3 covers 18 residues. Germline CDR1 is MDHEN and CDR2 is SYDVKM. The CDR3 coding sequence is TGTGTCAGCAGTACAACCCGACTAGCGGGGGGAAACACAGATACGCAGTATTTT. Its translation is CVSSTTRLAGGNTDTQYF.

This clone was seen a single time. The CDR3 here is CASSLTLEQYF. In nucleotides, the CDR3 is TGTGCCAGCAGCCTTACATTAGAGCAGTACTTC. The chain combines TRBV5-5 with TRBJ2-7, with D unclear. Looked up from germline, CDR1 is SGHKS and CDR2 is YYEKEE (reference sequence). V shed 4 bases and J shed 7 bases, with 9 bases lying between them. This CDR3 is 11 amino acids long.